The present TCR beta chain was sequenced within a study of T-cell memory formation after mild COVID-19. Study-wide context: TCR clusters were mostly confined to one donor each. Whole-study findings and limits: The main location of contracting CD4+ clones was CM and EM, and that of contracting CD8+ clones was EMRA. Cross-reactive memory apparently joined, as some responding clones appeared in pre-infection memory.

It was 5'RACE with constant-segment primers that produced the TCR alpha and TCR beta cDNA libraries, which carried sample barcodes and UMIs. One entry per CDR3 protein results from TCRdb running MiXCR on the 5' RACE reads. The data hold about 470,000 distinct CDR3 sequences, with roughly 18% observed a single time. The table lists this clonotype with a few counts. Its antigen is unknown. The CDR3 sequence is 12 residues long. The germline V and J ends were trimmed by 5 bases and 3 bases, with 8 bases remaining between them. CDR1 and CDR2 (germline): SGHAT, FQNNGV. The specimen sequenced was PBMCs or a T cell subset sorted from them (not recorded which). The TCR comes from an adult woman who had mild COVID-19 (a few samples of this study predate the infection). Cell type and time point are not known. The V gene is TRBV11-2, the J gene TRBJ2-7; D is uncertain. CDR3: CASSQLNYEQYF. As DNA, the CDR3 is TGTGCCAGCAGCCAACTGAACTACGAGCAGTACTTC.